What follows are 24 T cell receptor beta chains derived from one specimen sequenced in a study of molecular identifiers for immune sequencing clone quantification. In TCRdb, the PCR reads were re-called with MiXCR into one record per CDR3 protein. The table shows 60,000 to 65,000 distinct CDR3 sequences, with under 20% occurring only once. What was sequenced was naive CD8+ T cells from blood, with Jurkat cell RNA spiked in. Subset reported: FACS-sorted CD8+CD4-CCR7+CD45RA+ naive T cells. All receptors come from a human donor in good health. Some libraries in this study had Jurkat cell RNA spiked in.

This clonotype was counted at least ten times. CDR3 sequence: CASSDGGTRGPNNEQFF. The CDR3, as DNA: TGTGCCAGCAGCGACGGGGGTACTAGGGGCCCTAACAATGAGCAGTTCTTC. The V and J genes are TRBV5-4 and TRBJ2-1; a weak D match, TRBD2 (6 bases). The V gene lost 4 bases and the J gene lost 5 bases, with 22 bases spanning the gap. Germline V gene sequence: CDR1 SGHNT, CDR2 YYREEE (reference sequence). The CDR3 sequence is 17 residues long.

Many counts were recorded for this clonotype. V gene TRBV15 combines with J gene TRBJ2-2; the match to TRBD2 covers 9 bases. The germline V gene has CDR1 LNHNV and CDR2 YYDKDF (reference sequence). J was trimmed by 3 bases and V by 0 bases; bases with no gene match: 8. The CDR3 consists of 18 residues. CDR3 sequence: CATSRDRPSGEHTGELFF. CDR3 DNA: TGTGCCACCAGCAGAGATCGGCCTAGCGGGGAGCACACCGGGGAGCTGTTTTTT.

This clonotype was detected ten times or more. This rearrangement joins TRBV6-2 or TRBV6-3 to TRBJ1-1; 7 bases fit TRBD1. The CDR3 is made up of 14 amino acids. Trimming took 2 bases from V and 4 from J; bases not matched to a gene: 4. The germline V gene has CDR1 MNHEY and CDR2 SVGEGT. The CDR3 sequence: CASSYVGQSTEAFF. Written as DNA, the CDR3 is TGTGCCAGCAGTTACGTGGGACAGAGCACTGAAGCTTTCTTT.

On this clonotype itself: The final CDR3 position lacks the conserved phenylalanine or tryptophan, pointing to a likely read error. V gene TRBV7-9 combines with J gene TRBJ1-6; D is uncertain. Deletions cut 2 bases from V and 1 base from J, with 6 bases between. This CDR3 contains 15 residues. Germline V CDR1 and CDR2: SEHNR, FQNEAQ (reference sequence). As DNA, the CDR3 is TGTGCCAGCAGCTTAATGGGGTCCTATAATTCACCCCTCCACTAT. Its translation: CASSLMGSYNSPLHY.

This rearrangement joins TRBV11-2 to TRBJ2-7; the D call may be TRBD1 or TRBD2 (5 bases each). Germline values: CDR1 SGHAT, CDR2 FQNNGV. Trimming took off 4 bases at V and 1 base at J, with 11 bases between the two ends. The CDR3 consists of 14 residues. CDR3 nucleotides: TGTGCCAGCAGCTCCGGGGCAGGGTCCTACGAGCAGTACTTC. Translating it yields CASSSGAGSYEQYF.

Ten or more counts support this clonotype. The CDR3 DNA follows: TGTGCCAGCAGTTTGGTGACTAGCGGTTCCGGGGAGCTGTTTTTT. Protein sequence: CASSLVTSGSGELFF. This chain uses TRBV27 with TRBJ2-2, with 9 bases matching TRBD2. J gave up 6 bases and V 3 bases, and 5 bases lay outside the gene matches. The CDR3 has 15 residues. The germline CDR1 and CDR2 sequences are MNHEY and SMNVEV (reference sequence).

This clonotype showed up many times. CDR3 region: CASSFQREVPYEQYF. CDR3 bases: TGTGCCAGCAGTTTTCAGCGGGAGGTACCCTACGAGCAGTACTTC. V is TRBV27 and J is TRBJ2-7, with TRBD2 matching 9 bases. This CDR3 is built from 15 residues. Germline V gives CDR1 MNHEY, CDR2 SMNVEV (reference sequence). V was pared by 3 bases and J by 2 bases, with 5 bases of the junction left unmatched.

This clonotype was seen only a few times. This may stem from a read error, because a much larger clone lies one nucleotide away. CDR3 in amino acids: CASNEGLAGHVLQETQYF. CDR3 DNA sequence: TGTGCCAGCAACGAGGGACTAGCGGGCCACGTCCTCCAAGAGACCCAGTACTTC. The V gene is TRBV14, the J gene TRBJ2-5; 12 nucleotides line up with TRBD2. The CDR3 has 18 amino acids. Germline CDR1 reads SGHDN; CDR2 reads FVKESK. The junction had 13 bases not matched to a gene; V was cut back by 7 bases and J by 1 base.

As to this clonotype: A much larger clone differs by one base, so this may be a read error. The rearrangement links TRBV24-1 to TRBJ2-1; 7 positions agree with TRBD1. The germline V gene has CDR1 KGHDR and CDR2 SFDVKD. The CDR3 loop spans 15 amino acids. CDR3 amino acids: CATGDGTAANDEQFF. The CDR3 bases are TGTGCCACCGGTGACGGGACAGCGGCAAACGATGAGCAGTTCTTC.

This clonotype was observed a handful of times. This sequence may be a read error, since a much larger clone differs from it by one base. J is TRBJ2-7 and V is TRBV28; D possibly corresponds to TRBD1 (5 bases). CDR3 size: 14 residues. Germline-derived CDR1 and CDR2 are MDHEN and SYDVKM. Trimming pared 7 bases from V and 5 bases from J, leaving 18 bases between. The CDR3 DNA sequence: TGTGCCAGCACCCCCGTAGACAGCTTCCACGAGCAGTACTTC. Residues: CASTPVDSFHEQYF.

This clonotype was seen many times. The chain couples TRBV5-1 to TRBJ2-1; 10 bases agree with TRBD2. The junction had 11 bases not matched to a gene; V was cut back by 4 bases and J by 4 bases. Germline V CDR1 and CDR2: SGHRS, YFSETQ. This CDR3 is built from 17 residues. CDR3 DNA: TGCGCCAGCAGCGGGAGGCTAGCGGGGGAAGGTTACAATGAGCAGTTCTTC. Translating it yields CASSGRLAGEGYNEQFF. Supplemented by reference TRBV5-1 and TRBJ2-1, the full variable domain reads KAGVTQTPRYLIKTRGQQVTLSCSPISGHRSVSWYQQTPGQGLQFLFEYFSETQRNKGNFPGRFSGRQFSNSRSEMNVSTLELGDSALYLCASSGRLAGEGYNEQFFGPGTRLTVL.

This chain joins TRBV28 and TRBJ2-7; 9 bases align to TRBD1. Germline V gene sequence: CDR1 MDHEN, CDR2 SYDVKM. The trim removed 2 bases at V and 1 base at J, leaving 3 bases unmatched. This CDR3 spans 15 amino acids. The CDR3 sequence: CASSLGTGRSYEQYF. The CDR3 nucleotides are TGTGCCAGCAGTTTAGGGACAGGGAGGTCCTACGAGCAGTACTTC. Full variable domain (rest looked up from reference TRBV28 and TRBJ2-7): DVKVTQSSRYLVKRTGEKVFLECVQDMDHENMFWYRQDPGLGLRLIYFSYDVKMKEKGDIPEGYSVSREKKERFSLILESASTNQTSMYLCASSLGTGRSYEQYFGPGTRLTVT.

V gene TRBV5-4 combines with J gene TRBJ2-1; 10 nucleotides line up with TRBD2. The CDR3 spans 14 residues. Germline loops: CDR1 SGHNT, CDR2 YYREEE (reference sequence). The J segment lost 6 bases and the V segment lost 3 bases, leaving 3 bases of the junction unmatched. The CDR3 here is CASSSGLAANEQFF. CDR3 bases: TGTGCCAGCAGCTCCGGACTAGCGGCCAATGAGCAGTTCTTC.

A note on this clonotype: A much larger clonotype is one base distant, so this may be a read error. V gene TRBV27 combines with J gene TRBJ2-1; the D call may be TRBD1 or TRBD2 (6 bases each). The CDR3 contains 16 residues. The V and J ends lost 4 bases and 5 bases respectively, with 18 bases between them. The V gene's germline CDR1 is MNHEY and CDR2 SMNVEV (reference sequence). CDR3 protein: CASSSPLGGSHNEQFF. Here the CDR3 DNA reads TGTGCCAGCAGTTCCCCACTGGGGGGCAGCCACAATGAGCAGTTCTTC.

This clonotype was counted a few times. The chain is built from TRBV27 and TRBJ2-3; 7 bases agree with TRBD2. With V trimmed by 6 bases and J by 10 bases, 16 bases remained unmatched. CDR3 length: 15 amino acids. CDR1 and CDR2 from the germline V gene are MNHEY and SMNVEV (reference sequence). CDR3 sequence (DNA): TGTGCCAGCAGCCAAAGACTAGCCCTTCGTAGTTCGCAGTATTTT. Translating it yields CASSQRLALRSSQYF.

This clonotype was recorded many times. The chain joins TRBV4-1 to TRBJ2-7, with D perhaps TRBD1 (5 bases). Germline V gene sequence: CDR1 MGHRA, CDR2 YSYEKL. The CDR3 runs 15 residues. The V end lost 1 base, the J end lost 3 bases, and 13 bases lay between the germline ends. CDR3 in amino acids: CASSQVPGLVYEQYF. DNA for the CDR3: TGCGCCAGCAGCCAAGTTCCAGGGCTAGTCTACGAGCAGTACTTC.

This clonotype was detected many times. The V and J genes are TRBV5-6 and TRBJ2-3; D gene ambiguous. The CDR3 has 14 residues. CDR1 is SGHDT and CDR2 is YYEEEE in the germline V gene. V was pared by 5 bases and J by 6 bases, with 16 bases between. This chain's CDR3 is CASRNRRRLDTQYF. CDR3 sequence (DNA): TGTGCCAGCAGAAACCGTAGGCGGCTTGATACGCAGTATTTT.

In its sample, this clonotype was seen many times. This sequence joins TRBV7-2 and TRBJ2-7; D is possibly TRBD1 or TRBD2 (6 bases each). The CDR3 length is 12 residues. The germline V gene encodes CDR1 SGHTA and CDR2 FQGNSA. The V and J ends lost 5 bases and 5 bases respectively, with 10 bases between them. This CDR3 reads CASSPGGNEQYF. The DNA for the CDR3 is TGTGCCAGCAGCCCCGGGGGCAACGAGCAGTACTTC.

Points on this clonotype: This may stem from a read error, because a much larger clone lies one nucleotide away. This rearrangement joins TRBV13 to TRBJ1-3; D gene uncertain. This CDR3 comprises 15 residues. Looked up from germline, CDR1 is PRHDT and CDR2 is FYEKMQ (reference sequence). As DNA, the CDR3 is TGTGCCAGCAGCTTAGGGGCTATCTCTGGAAACACCATGTATTTT. Translation gives CASSLGAISGNTMYF.

This clonotype has ten or more counts. The rearrangement joins TRBV19 to TRBJ2-4; no firm D call. Trimming pared 8 bases from V and 5 bases from J, leaving 10 bases between. In germline, CDR1 is LNHDA, CDR2 SQIVND (reference sequence). This CDR3 comprises 12 residues. The CDR3 protein is CASVSWENIQYF. The CDR3, as DNA: TGTGCCAGTGTTTCCTGGGAAAACATTCAGTACTTC.

This clonotype was picked up many times. The rearrangement links TRBV24-1 to TRBJ2-1; D gene ambiguous. Trimming shortened V by 1 base and J by 9 bases, and 9 bases separated the two germline ends. CDR1 and CDR2 (germline): KGHDR, SFDVKD. The CDR3 is made up of 13 amino acids. The CDR3 spells CATSDLPQGEQFF. The CDR3 nucleotides are TGTGCCACCAGTGATTTACCCCAAGGTGAGCAGTTCTTC.

This clonotype is classed as medium-sized (0.01 to 0.1%). The rearrangement joins TRBV7-2 to TRBJ2-3; 13 bases are a match to TRBD2. The CDR3 spans 16 residues. CDR1 SGHTA and CDR2 FQGNSA come from the germline V gene. J lost 8 bases, V lost 5 bases, and 10 bases had no gene match. The CDR3 sequence: CASSLRTSGSLGTQYF. The CDR3 nucleotides are TGTGCCAGCAGCCTTAGGACTAGCGGGAGCCTCGGTACGCAGTATTTT.

This clonotype was detected ten times or more. Relative to the germline gene, one junction end is altered; a read error may explain this. This chain links TRBV27 with TRBJ2-2, with no clear D. Germline V gene lookup returns CDR1 MNHEY and CDR2 SMNVEV (reference sequence). The CDR3 spans 12 residues. This CDR3 is CASSLYTGELFF. CDR3 coding DNA: TGTGCCAGCAGCTTATACACCGGGGAGCTGTTTTTT.

A remark on this clonotype: A clone one base away is much larger, so this may be a read error. This rearrangement joins TRBV7-8 to TRBJ2-4; 9 positions agree with TRBD1. Per the germline V gene, CDR1 is SGHVS and CDR2 is FQNEAQ. The CDR3 is made up of 14 amino acids. The DNA for the CDR3 is TGTACCAGCAGCACGGGACAGGGCTTAGACATTCAGTACTTC. It specifies CTSSTGQGLDIQYF.